The table lists the clone carrying this TCR beta chain with a count of one. The CDR3 runs to 16 residues. V was shortened by 5 bases and J by 0 bases, with 16 bases between the two germline ends. From germline, CDR1 is SGHVS and CDR2 FQNEAQ. These data belong to a study of control samples from healthy donors and cancer patients. Data came from immunoSEQ multiplex PCR; TCRdb stores just in-frame clones and leaves some out. The sample lists about 130,000 clones, roughly 90% seen once, with 8.6% in the top ten. V is TRBV7-8 and J is TRBJ1-2; perhaps TRBD1 as D (5 bases). The sequenced sample consisted of blood. The receptor was derived from a man between 18 and 35 years old in good health. This CDR3 is CASSLREGRANYGYTF. The CDR3 DNA reads as TGTGCCAGCAGCCTGCGGGAGGGGAGGGCTAACTATGGCTACACCTTC.